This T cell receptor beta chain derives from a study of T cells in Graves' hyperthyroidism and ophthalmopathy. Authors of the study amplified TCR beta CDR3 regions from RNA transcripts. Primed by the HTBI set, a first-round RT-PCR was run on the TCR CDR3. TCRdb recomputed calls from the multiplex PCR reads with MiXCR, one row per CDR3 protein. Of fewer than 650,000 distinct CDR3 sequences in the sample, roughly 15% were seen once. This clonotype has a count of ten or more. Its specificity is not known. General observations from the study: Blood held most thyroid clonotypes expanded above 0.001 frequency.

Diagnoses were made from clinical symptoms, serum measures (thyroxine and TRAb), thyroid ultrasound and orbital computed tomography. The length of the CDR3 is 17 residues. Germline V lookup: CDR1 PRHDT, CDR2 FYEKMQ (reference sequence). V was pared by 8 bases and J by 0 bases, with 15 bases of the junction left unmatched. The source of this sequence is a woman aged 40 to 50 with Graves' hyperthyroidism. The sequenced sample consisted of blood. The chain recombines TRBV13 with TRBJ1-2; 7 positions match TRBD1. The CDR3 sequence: CASRNVAEGAANYGYTF. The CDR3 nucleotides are TGTGCCAGCCGAAATGTGGCGGAGGGGGCAGCTAACTATGGCTACACCTTC.